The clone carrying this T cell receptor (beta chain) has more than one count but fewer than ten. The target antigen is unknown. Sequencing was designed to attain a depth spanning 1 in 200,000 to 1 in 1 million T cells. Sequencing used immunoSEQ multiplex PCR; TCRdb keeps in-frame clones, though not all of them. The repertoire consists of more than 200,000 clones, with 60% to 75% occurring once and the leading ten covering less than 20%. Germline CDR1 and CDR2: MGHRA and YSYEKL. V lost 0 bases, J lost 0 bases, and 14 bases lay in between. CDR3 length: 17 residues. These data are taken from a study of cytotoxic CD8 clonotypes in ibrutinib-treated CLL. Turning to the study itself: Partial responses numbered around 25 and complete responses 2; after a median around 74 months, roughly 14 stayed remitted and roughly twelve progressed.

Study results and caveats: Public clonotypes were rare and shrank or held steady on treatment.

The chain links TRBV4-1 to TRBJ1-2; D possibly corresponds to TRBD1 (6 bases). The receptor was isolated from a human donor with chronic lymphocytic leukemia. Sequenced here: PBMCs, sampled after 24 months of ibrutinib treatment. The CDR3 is CASSQDLGDTSNYGYTF. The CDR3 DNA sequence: TGCGCCAGCAGCCAAGACTTAGGGGACACATCTAACTATGGCTACACCTTC.